The entry below gives a single T cell receptor beta chain sequence along with its context. The data were taken from a study of shared clonotypes between healthy human individuals. Data came from immunoSEQ multiplex PCR; TCRdb stores just in-frame clones and leaves some out. The sample includes 2 million to 2.5 million clones, 85% to 95% of them seen just once. Looked up from germline, CDR1 is SGHRS and CDR2 is YFSETQ. The J segment lost 4 bases and the V segment lost 4 bases, leaving 7 bases of the junction unmatched. This CDR3 is 14 amino acids long. This clonotype was obtained from a man between 18 and 29 years old in good health. Some clones in this sample may be carry-over from other donors' samples. Material for sequencing was naive CD4+ T cells from PBMCs. Subset reported: CD45RA+ positively selected. The chain has TRBV5-1 and TRBJ2-7, with 8 positions matching TRBD2. The CDR3 DNA follows: TGCGCCAGCAGCGGAAGCGGGAGTGGGTACGAGCAGTACTTC. This gives the protein CASSGSGSGYEQYF.